This T cell receptor beta chain was found in a study of metastatic and nonmetastatic thyroid tumors. About the research overall: Samples came from malignant and benign thyroid patients, and repertoires were compared across blood and tumor or nodule tissue.

Original processing notes: Researchers built a distant-metastasis classifier for papillary thyroid cancer that drew on CDR3 differences across clinicopathological groups. TCRdb reprocessed the PCR reads via MiXCR. For this entry, the V and J calls and clone size follow TCRdb and not the study's own pipeline. Of roughly 30,000 clones in the sample, about 24% were seen once. Germline V lookup: CDR1 MNHEY, CDR2 SVGEGT. This CDR3 is built from 14 residues. Trimming stripped 6 bases from V and 6 bases from J, with 14 bases between. No treatment of any kind had been given to any patient before thyroid surgery. This clone was observed a few times.

The receptor comes from a female donor with papillary thyroid cancer or a benign thyroid nodule (not recorded which). Some clones in this sample may be carry-over from other donors' samples. The rearrangement links TRBV6-2 or TRBV6-3 to TRBJ2-2; D is possibly TRBD2 (6 bases). The specimen was blood. The CDR3 nucleotides are TGTGCCAGCAGACTAGCTGGTATGCCCGGGGAGCTGTTTTTT. Its protein product is CASRLAGMPGELFF.